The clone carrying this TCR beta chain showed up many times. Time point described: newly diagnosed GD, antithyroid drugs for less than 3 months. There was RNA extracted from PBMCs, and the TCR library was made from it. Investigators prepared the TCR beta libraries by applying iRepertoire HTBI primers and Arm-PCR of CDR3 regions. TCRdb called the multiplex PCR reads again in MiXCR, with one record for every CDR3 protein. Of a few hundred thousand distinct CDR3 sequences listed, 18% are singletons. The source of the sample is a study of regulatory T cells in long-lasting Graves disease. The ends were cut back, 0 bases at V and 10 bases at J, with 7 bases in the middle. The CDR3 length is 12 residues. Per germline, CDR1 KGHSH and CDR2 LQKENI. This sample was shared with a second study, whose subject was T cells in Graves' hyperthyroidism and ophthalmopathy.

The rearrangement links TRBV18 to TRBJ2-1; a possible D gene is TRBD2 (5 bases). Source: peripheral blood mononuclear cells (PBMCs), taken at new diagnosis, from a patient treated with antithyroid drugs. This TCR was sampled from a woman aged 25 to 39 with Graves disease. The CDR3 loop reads CASSPPRGEQFF. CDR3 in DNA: TGTGCCAGCTCACCACCGAGAGGGGAGCAGTTCTTC.